The rows below give T cell receptor beta chains drawn from one sample of a study of T cell changes during pregnancy in multiple sclerosis. Libraries were prepared by immunoSEQ multiplex PCR; TCRdb keeps only in-frame clonotypes and omits some of them. The sample gives 70,000 to 95,000 clones, approximately 91% of which show up once; under 2.5% is in the top ten. Sequenced here: peripheral blood, sampled before pregnancy. These receptors were obtained from a female donor with multiple sclerosis, enrolled in a pregnancy study. CDR3s include the opening cysteine and the closing phenylalanine or tryptophan. The D gene is left open where the match is weak.

TRBJ2-7	TRBV6-6	TRBD1	CASSYRTGPYEQYF
TRBJ1-5	TRBV5-1	TRBD1	CASSLEGDRYQPQHF
TRBJ1-2	TRBV5-1	NA	CASSLQETYGYTF
TRBJ2-7	TRBV6-5	NA	CASSYSNRVYEQYF
TRBJ1-1	TRBV2	TRBD1	CASSRGQGALTEAFF
TRBJ2-7	TRBV2	NA	CASSEAPFRDEQYF
TRBJ1-2	TRBV19	TRBD1	CASSMGQGYGYTF
TRBJ2-2	TRBV7-3	TRBD1	CASSVQGTGELFF
TRBJ1-2	TRBV7-9	NA	CASSRGPRDHYGYTF
TRBJ1-1	TRBV6-6	NA	CASSYTYPGVEAFF
TRBJ1-4	TRBV2	TRBD1	CASKPGQGRAGSEKLFF
TRBJ2-1	TRBV9	TRBD2	CASSARTSGGAHSYNEQFF
TRBJ1-2	TRBV6-6	TRBD1	CASTLEGAATYGYTF
TRBJ1-3	TRBV15	NA	CATSREAGLSGNTIYF
TRBJ2-1	TRBV7-2	TRBD2	CASSLDIQRGAYNEQFF
TRBJ1-2	TRBV5-4	TRBD1	CASSLGGRGQGLGGYTF
TRBJ1-6	TRBV7-3	NA	CASSPQGNSPLHF
TRBJ2-1	TRBV5-1	TRBD2	CASSALGGGAYNEQFF
TRBJ2-1	TRBV20-1	NA	CSAQGNEQFF
TRBJ2-5	TRBV7-2	NA	CASSLAGGPGETQYF
TRBJ2-5	TRBV12-5	TRBD2	CASVSGGGLETQYF
TRBJ2-5	TRBV5-1	TRBD1	CASSLGDRGQTQYF
TRBJ1-2	TRBV5-4	NA	CASSQQGTSGRGYTF
TRBJ1-2	TRBV7-9	NA	CASLGGEEGYTF
TRBJ1-4	TRBV28	NA	CASSQYAPGGAREKLFF
TRBJ1-2	TRBV18	NA	CASSSAGTRGANYGYTF
TRBJ1-4	TRBV7-2	NA	CASSLRQGPATNEKLFF
TRBJ2-2	TRBV5-1	NA	CASSGTSNTGELFF
TRBJ2-1	TRBV19	NA	CASSIQGSSYNEQFF
TRBJ2-7	TRBV30	TRBD2	CAWRRSRTSGGYEQYF
TRBJ1-4	TRBV5-6	NA	CASSSRDLDEKLFF
TRBJ2-3	TRBV9	TRBD2	CASSVSSGYRADTQYF
TRBJ1-1	TRBV28	TRBD1	CASSLSWTGAFF
TRBJ1-6	TRBV6-1	NA	CASSELQGTSSPLHF